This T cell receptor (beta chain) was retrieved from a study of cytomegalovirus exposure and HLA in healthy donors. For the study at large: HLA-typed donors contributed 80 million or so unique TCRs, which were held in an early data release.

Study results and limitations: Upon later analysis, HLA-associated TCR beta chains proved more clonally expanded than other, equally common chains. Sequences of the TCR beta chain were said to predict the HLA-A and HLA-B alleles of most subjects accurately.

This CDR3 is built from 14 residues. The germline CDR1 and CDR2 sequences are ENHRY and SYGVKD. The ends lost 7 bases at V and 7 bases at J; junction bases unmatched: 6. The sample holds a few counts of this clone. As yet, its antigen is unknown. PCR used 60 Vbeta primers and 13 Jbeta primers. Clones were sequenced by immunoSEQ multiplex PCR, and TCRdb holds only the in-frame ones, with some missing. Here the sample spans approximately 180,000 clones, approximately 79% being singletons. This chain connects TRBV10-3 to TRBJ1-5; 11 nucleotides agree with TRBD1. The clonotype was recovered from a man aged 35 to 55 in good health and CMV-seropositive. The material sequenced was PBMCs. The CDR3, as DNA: TGTGCCATCAACAGCCGGGACAGGGGGCAGCCCCAGCATTTT. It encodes CAINSRDRGQPQHF.